Sequencing of this TCR beta chain was carried out in a study of T and B cells in COVID-19 patients. Multiplex PCR with BIOMED2 TRB-A/B primer pools amplified TRB rearrangements. TCRdb re-analysed the multiplex PCR reads in MiXCR, keeping a single row per CDR3 protein. The table shows around 5,400 distinct CDR3 sequences, with about 30% occurring only once. Each TRB amplification used roughly 220-550 ng of genomic DNA from blood. Germline V CDR1 and CDR2: KGHDR, SFDVKD. Trimming shortened V by 4 bases and J by 3 bases, and 19 bases separated the two germline ends. The CDR3 contains 17 residues. Sequencing was carried out using blood. The J gene is TRBJ2-3, the V gene TRBV24-1; D is ambiguous. This TCR was sampled from a human donor with active COVID-19. This CDR3 reads CATSDPGPLVGTDTQYF. CDR3 nucleotide sequence: TGTGCCACCAGTGACCCGGGCCCTCTAGTAGGGACAGATACGCAGTATTTT.